The subject of this entry is one TCR beta chain. Antigen unknown. The CDR3 is 16 residues long. Trimming took 0 bases from V and 1 from J, leaving 13 bases between them. Germline V CDR1 and CDR2: MNHNS, SASEGT. The data stem from a study of cytotoxic CD8 clonotypes in ibrutinib-treated CLL. Across the study: Following treatment for a median around 13 months, range 6 to 36, response samples were then taken.

The study, taken as a whole, reports: At progression, clonality fell back toward baseline after rising at ibrutinib response.

The assay was immunoSEQ multiplex PCR, and TCRdb's table has in-frame clones only and misses some. The sample contains over 120,000 clones, 70% to 80% of which appear only once. The TCR was taken from a human donor with chronic lymphocytic leukemia. The genes are TRBV6-1 and TRBJ2-7; D may be TRBD2 (6 bases). Sequenced material: PBMCs, taken after 24 months of ibrutinib treatment. The CDR3 is CASSEAGSGASYEQYF. The CDR3 coding sequence is TGTGCCAGCAGTGAAGCTGGTAGCGGAGCTTCCTACGAGCAGTACTTC.